A single sample gave rise to the 11 T cell receptor beta chains below, sequenced in a study of T cells in Graves' hyperthyroidism and ophthalmopathy. Amplification of TCR beta CDR3 regions used RNA as the template. TCR CDR3 underwent first-round RT-PCR with the HTBI primer set. TCRdb ran MiXCR on the multiplex PCR reads and lists one entry per CDR3 protein. The table lists almost 500,000 distinct CDR3 sequences, about 22% of them singletons. The sequenced material came from blood. Receptors were obtained from a woman between 65 and 79 years old with Graves' ophthalmopathy.

The sample holds a few counts of this clonotype. The J gene is TRBJ2-5, the V gene TRBV12-3 or TRBV12-4; no clear D. V gave up 6 bases and J gave up 3 bases, with 14 bases separating them. The CDR3 is 14 residues long. The CDR3 region has the DNA TGTGCCAGCAGCCGTCGGAGTTTAGAAGAGACCCAGTACTTC. It is translated as CASSRRSLEETQYF.

The sample holds a few counts of this clonotype. This chain connects TRBV5-1 to TRBJ2-2, with 10 positions matching TRBD2. The CDR3 contains 19 residues. Germline CDR1 is SGHRS and CDR2 is YFSETQ. With V trimmed by 3 bases and J by 0 bases, 11 bases remained unmatched. CDR3 loop: CASSSGALLAGANTGELFF. The CDR3, as DNA: TGCGCCAGCAGCTCGGGGGCCCTGCTAGCGGGGGCGAACACCGGGGAGCTGTTTTTT.

This clonotype was detected only once. The chain combines TRBV9 with TRBJ2-2; 7 bases match TRBD1. Germline CDR1 reads SGDLS; CDR2 reads YYNGEE. V was pared by 0 bases and J by 6 bases, with 5 bases of the junction left unmatched. The CDR3 has 15 amino acids. DNA of the CDR3: TGTGCCAGCAGCGTAGGACAGGGTATTCCCGGGGAGCTGTTTTTT. It specifies CASSVGQGIPGELFF.

The table lists this clonotype with many counts. Written as DNA, the CDR3 is TGTGCCAGCAGTGAACGAAAAACGTGGGGCTACACCTTC. It yields the protein CASSERKTWGYTF. The V call is TRBV2, the J call TRBJ1-2; D is unresolved. This CDR3 is 13 amino acids long. Trimming took 2 bases from V and 8 from J, leaving 12 bases between them. CDR1 is SNHLY and CDR2 is FYNNEI in the germline V gene.

In the case of this clonotype: The final CDR3 position lacks the conserved phenylalanine or tryptophan, pointing to a likely read error. No DNA is shown, since the ends of the CDR3 on it are uncertain; the CDR3 is the one TCRdb lists. The chain has TRBV6-1 and TRBJ1-2; the table's TRBD1 call for D was not verified on the DNA. The germline gives CDR1 MNHNS, CDR2 SASEGT. 14 amino acids form the CDR3, both terminal residues included. This CDR3 is CASSERGVPYGYAL.

There are many counts of this clonotype. The chain is built from TRBV28 and TRBJ2-7, with 9 positions matching TRBD1. The CDR3 has 17 residues. CDR1 is MDHEN and CDR2 is SYDVKM in the germline V gene. V was pared by 5 bases and J by 4 bases, with 15 bases of the junction left unmatched. The CDR3 nucleotides read TGTGCCAGCAGTCTGCCCTACCGGGACAGGGATTGGTACGAGCAGTACTTC. It encodes CASSLPYRDRDWYEQYF.

This clonotype was recorded a few times. V is TRBV10-1 and J is TRBJ1-1, with 8 bases aligning to TRBD1. CDR1 and CDR2 (germline): WNHNN, SYGVQD (reference sequence). After removal of 4 bases from V and 0 bases from J, the junction contained 4 bases not matched to a gene. The CDR3 covers 15 residues. In nucleotides, the CDR3 is TGCGCCAGCAGTGCACGGACAGGGCTGAACACTGAAGCTTTCTTT. This gives the protein CASSARTGLNTEAFF.

This clonotype was picked up a small number of times. This chain links TRBV5-8 with TRBJ1-5, with D perhaps TRBD1 (5 bases). Germline-derived CDR1 and CDR2 are SGHTS and YDEGEE. The CDR3 has 14 amino acids. V was shortened by 7 bases and J by 5 bases, with 16 bases between the two germline ends. DNA for the CDR3: TGTGCCAGCCCCGGGGGGGGATCGTATCAGCCCCAGCATTTT. This encodes CASPGGGSYQPQHF.

This clonotype was detected a few times. The V and J genes are TRBV7-9 and TRBJ2-7; TRBD2 is a possible D gene (7 bases). CDR3 size: 12 residues. V dropped 8 bases and J dropped 4 bases, with 12 bases sitting between them. Germline V CDR1 and CDR2: SEHNR, FQNEAQ (reference sequence). The CDR3 bases are TGTGCCAGCGGGGGGGCAGAGTACGAGCAGTACTTC. Amino acid sequence: CASGGAEYEQYF.

The V gene is TRBV6-2 or TRBV6-3, the J gene TRBJ1-2, with D tentatively TRBD1 (6 bases). V lost 0 bases to trimming and J lost 6 bases, with 17 bases between them. The CDR3 length is 16 residues. Germline V CDR1 and CDR2: MNHEY, SVGEGT. CDR3 protein: CASSYSRDKTKDGYTF. CDR3 nucleotide sequence: TGTGCCAGCAGTTACTCCCGGGACAAGACTAAGGATGGCTACACCTTC.

In its sample, this clonotype was seen a few times. V gene TRBV7-2 combines with J gene TRBJ2-1; the D is unclear. The germline CDR1 and CDR2 sequences are SGHTA and FQGNSA. V was pared by 5 bases and J by 7 bases, with 12 bases between. The CDR3 has 13 amino acids. Here the CDR3 reads CASSPDWQNEQFF. DNA of the CDR3: TGTGCCAGCAGCCCCGACTGGCAGAATGAGCAGTTCTTC.